The next 30 T cell receptor beta chains were all read from a single sample in a study of blood T cell repertoires in COVID-19. The table came from immunoSEQ multiplex PCR; TCRdb's copy has only in-frame clones and leaves some out. The profile covers some 140,000 clones, with approximately 85% appearing a single time and about 0.63% taken by the ten largest. The sequenced material came from peripheral blood. The source is a man in his fifties or sixties with COVID-19, enrolled during active disease.

V usage is TRBV2 and J usage is TRBJ2-5; 7 bases fit TRBD2. This CDR3 spans 15 amino acids. The V and J ends lost 1 base and 2 bases, in that order; junction bases with no gene match: 4. CDR1 and CDR2 from the germline V gene are SNHLY and FYNNEI. This CDR3 is CASSEVLAVQETQYF. DNA of the CDR3: TGTGCCAGCAGTGAAGTCCTAGCGGTGCAAGAGACCCAGTACTTC.

The rearrangement uses TRBV6-5 and TRBJ1-1; 8 bases align to TRBD1. V was pared by 0 bases and J by 4 bases, with 7 bases of the junction left unmatched. The CDR3 contains 16 residues. Germline V gene lookup returns CDR1 MNHEY and CDR2 SVGAGI. This CDR3 is CASSYSTGTGTTEAFF. The CDR3 coding sequence is TGTGCCAGCAGTTACTCGACGGGGACAGGAACCACTGAAGCTTTCTTT.

The chain has TRBV7-2 and TRBJ2-7, with 7 bases fitting TRBD1. CDR1 is SGHTA and CDR2 is FQGNSA in the germline V gene. The J segment lost 3 bases and the V segment lost 2 bases, leaving 4 bases of the junction unmatched. This CDR3 is 14 amino acids long. The CDR3 protein is CASSLQGVVYEQYF. In DNA form, the CDR3 reads TGTGCCAGCAGCTTACAGGGGGTTGTCTACGAGCAGTACTTC.

CDR3 nucleotide sequence: TGTGCCAGCAGCGTAGCTTGGGCTAGCGTAGATACGCAGTATTTT. This gives the protein CASSVAWASVDTQYF. The rearrangement joins TRBV9 to TRBJ2-3, with D possibly matching TRBD2 (6 bases). Germline assignment: CDR1 SGDLS and CDR2 YYNGEE. The CDR3 consists of 15 residues. V was trimmed by 0 bases and J by 5 bases, leaving 13 bases between them.

This chain links TRBV5-1 with TRBJ1-2, with D possibly matching TRBD1 (6 bases). This CDR3 contains 15 residues. Deletions cut 4 bases from V and 6 bases from J, with 19 bases between. The germline gives CDR1 SGHRS, CDR2 YFSETQ. The CDR3 loop is CASSPGMGAADGYTF. The CDR3 region has the DNA TGCGCCAGCAGCCCCGGGATGGGGGCAGCGGATGGCTACACCTTC.

This sequence joins TRBV5-5 and TRBJ2-5; 12 bases agree with TRBD1. The CDR3 sequence is 16 residues long. The V gene's germline CDR1 is SGHKS and CDR2 YYEKEE (reference sequence). Unmatched junction bases numbered 8, after V lost 4 bases and J lost 4 bases. The CDR3 spells CASSTGQGASGETQYF. In DNA form, the CDR3 reads TGTGCCAGCAGCACGGGACAGGGGGCGAGTGGAGAGACCCAGTACTTC.

The chain carries TRBV7-3 and TRBJ2-5; 9 bases agree with TRBD2. Per the germline V gene, CDR1 is SGHTA and CDR2 is FQGTGA. Unmatched junction bases numbered 6, after V lost 4 bases and J lost 3 bases. This CDR3 is 15 amino acids long. DNA for the CDR3: TGTGCCAGCAGCTCCGCAGGGACTAGCAAAGAGACCCAGTACTTC. Protein sequence: CASSSAGTSKETQYF.

This chain joins TRBV27 and TRBJ1-1; a possible D gene is TRBD1 (5 bases). Per germline, CDR1 MNHEY and CDR2 SMNVEV (reference sequence). The V and J ends lost 3 bases and 7 bases respectively, with 15 bases between them. The CDR3 runs 14 residues. As DNA, the CDR3 is TGTGCCAGCAGTTTTCAAGGGGTAAGGGATGAAGCTTTCTTT. Translated: CASSFQGVRDEAFF.

The chain carries TRBV11-2 and TRBJ2-2, with 8 bases matching TRBD2. The CDR3 loop spans 15 amino acids. Germline V gene data show CDR1 as SGHAT and CDR2 as FQNNGV. Trimming cost V 3 bases and J 7 bases; bases outside gene matches: 7. This chain's CDR3 is CASSLDSGSGGELFF. The CDR3 DNA sequence: TGTGCCAGCAGCTTGGACAGCGGGAGCGGCGGGGAGCTGTTTTTT.

The gene calls are TRBV19 and TRBJ2-2, with 10 bases aligning to TRBD1. The CDR3 consists of 14 residues. With V trimmed by 4 bases and J by 5 bases, 1 base remained unmatched. CDR1 and CDR2 from the germline V gene are LNHDA and SQIVND (reference sequence). CDR3 amino acids: CASSTDRGTGELFF. As DNA, the CDR3 is TGTGCCAGTAGTACGGACAGGGGGACCGGGGAGCTGTTTTTT.

V usage is TRBV19 and J usage is TRBJ2-7; TRBD2 agrees at 12 bases. The trim removed 2 bases at V and 4 bases at J, leaving 6 bases unmatched. The CDR3 spans 16 residues. CDR1 is LNHDA and CDR2 is SQIVND in the germline V gene (reference sequence). The CDR3 DNA is TGTGCCAGTAGTATAAGGACTAGCGGGGCGAAATACGAGCAGTACTTC. Amino acid sequence: CASSIRTSGAKYEQYF.

The chain carries TRBV25-1 and TRBJ2-2; 10 nucleotides match TRBD2. Germline CDR1 reads MGHDK; CDR2 reads SYGVNS. V lost 4 bases, J lost 3 bases, and 8 bases stayed unmatched. The CDR3 contains 17 residues. CDR3 sequence (DNA): TGTGCCAGCAGTGGGGTAGCGGGAGGCCCCTACACCGGGGAGCTGTTTTTT. This sequence encodes CASSGVAGGPYTGELFF.

The V gene is TRBV7-9, the J gene TRBJ2-1, with TRBD1 identical over 9 bases. The CDR3 is made up of 17 amino acids. CDR1 is SEHNR and CDR2 is FQNEAQ in the germline V gene (reference sequence). V shed 1 base, J shed 5 bases, and the junction held 9 bases outside the gene matches. CDR3 DNA: TGTGCCAGCAGCTTAGAACCCGGGACAGGGCTTAACAATGAGCAGTTCTTC. Its translation is CASSLEPGTGLNNEQFF. Combining the CDR3 with reference TRBV7-9 and TRBJ2-1 gives the whole variable domain DTGVSQNPRHKITKRGQNVTFRCDPISEHNRLYWYRQTLGQGPEFLTYFQNEAQLEKSRLLSDRFSAERPKGSFSTLEIQRTEQGDSAMYLCASSLEPGTGLNNEQFFGPGTRLTVL.

The chain employs TRBV7-9 and TRBJ2-7, with 9 bases lining up with TRBD1. CDR3 size: 15 residues. The V gene's germline CDR1 is SEHNR and CDR2 FQNEAQ (reference sequence). The ends lost 5 bases at V and 2 bases at J; junction bases unmatched: 7. DNA of the CDR3: TGTGCCAGCAGCGCCGGGACAGGGCCCCCCTACGAGCAGTACTTC. Translating it yields CASSAGTGPPYEQYF.

This clone was observed a single time. The chain uses TRBV4-3 and TRBJ1-4, with a tentative D call TRBD1 (6 bases). Trimming removed 4 bases from V and 7 bases from J, with 19 bases in between. The CDR3 spans 16 residues. Per the germline V gene, CDR1 is LGHNA and CDR2 is YSLEER. CDR3: CASSPAGGRLGEKLFF. The CDR3 DNA sequence: TGCGCCAGCAGCCCTGCGGGGGGCAGGTTAGGTGAAAAACTGTTTTTT.

This clone showed up just once. The J gene is TRBJ2-1, the V gene TRBV18; the D is unclear. There are 14 residues in the CDR3. The germline V gene has CDR1 KGHSH and CDR2 LQKENI. The V end lost 0 bases, the J end lost 6 bases, and 9 bases lay between the germline ends. In nucleotides, the CDR3 is TGTGCCAGCTCACCACCGTCGACGGGCAATGAGCAGTTCTTC. Its protein product is CASSPPSTGNEQFF.

This clone was found once. The chain is built from TRBV4-2 and TRBJ2-7, with D tentatively TRBD1 (5 bases). In germline, CDR1 is LGHNA, CDR2 YNFKEQ. CDR3 length: 14 residues. Trimming pared 6 bases from V and 2 bases from J, leaving 14 bases between. CDR3 in DNA: TGTGCCAGCAGTCTTGACAGATATACCTACGAGCAGTACTTC. Protein sequence: CASSLDRYTYEQYF.

This clone was recorded only once. This chain links TRBV14 with TRBJ1-1, with D possibly being TRBD1 (5 bases). The CDR3 has 14 amino acids. The V and J ends lost 3 bases and 10 bases respectively, with 18 bases between them. CDR1 is SGHDN, CDR2 FVKESK, per germline. In DNA, the CDR3 is TGTGCCAGCAGCCACGTTGGGGCAGGGTCGTCAGCTTTCTTT. It yields the protein CASSHVGAGSSAFF.

This clone occurred a few times. Other DNA sequences in the same sample also yield this CDR3. J is TRBJ1-5 and V is TRBV9; D ambiguous. V lost 2 bases and J lost 2, with 14 bases in between. The CDR3 spans 16 residues. The V gene's germline CDR1 is SGDLS and CDR2 YYNGEE. The CDR3 DNA reads as TGTGCCAGCAGCGTCGGACCGGAGAGGGGCAATCAGCCCCAGCATTTT. Translating it yields CASSVGPERGNQPQHF.

A single count supports this clone. V usage is TRBV19 and J usage is TRBJ2-1, with D perhaps TRBD2 (6 bases). The V gene's germline CDR1 is LNHDA and CDR2 SQIVND (reference sequence). Trimming cost V 5 bases and J 3 bases, with 8 bases left between them. The CDR3 covers 13 residues. The CDR3, as DNA: TGTGCCAGTAGTTTGACTAGCTACAATGAGCAGTTCTTC. It yields the protein CASSLTSYNEQFF.

Comments on this clone: An end of the junction does not agree with germline; a read error may underlie this. CDR3 residues: CASSKDRGNTEAFF. The CDR3 DNA sequence: TGCGCCAGCAGCAAAGACAGGGGGAACACTGAAGCTTTCTTT. The rearrangement joins TRBV4-1 to TRBJ1-1, with TRBD1 matching 8 bases. This CDR3 is 14 amino acids long. Germline V lookup: CDR1 MGHRA, CDR2 YSYEKL.

The chain combines TRBV10-3 with TRBJ1-1; no firm D call. The CDR3 length is 13 residues. Trimming cost V 7 bases and J 0 bases, with 9 bases left between them. Per the germline V gene, CDR1 is ENHRY and CDR2 is SYGVKD. The CDR3 here is CAITRSVNTEAFF. CDR3 nucleotides: TGTGCCATCACCCGGTCCGTGAACACTGAAGCTTTCTTT.

This clone was seen a few times. The chain has TRBV14 and TRBJ2-3, with 9 bases that match TRBD1. V was pared by 4 bases and J by 5 bases, with 4 bases of the junction left unmatched. The germline CDR1 and CDR2 sequences are SGHDN and FVKESK. The CDR3 extends over 14 amino acids. This chain's CDR3 is CASSLQGAEDTQYF. The CDR3 DNA is TGTGCCAGCAGCCTACAGGGGGCCGAAGATACGCAGTATTTT.

The V gene is TRBV7-2, the J gene TRBJ1-5; 10 positions agree with TRBD1. The CDR3 is made up of 15 amino acids. V was pared by 5 bases and J by 15 bases, with 16 bases of the junction left unmatched. CDR1 and CDR2 (germline): SGHTA, FQGNSA. Written as DNA, the CDR3 is TGTGCCAGCAGCCCATATCTGACAGGGGGCGCGGACCGGCATTTT. This gives the protein CASSPYLTGGADRHF.

The V and J genes are TRBV6-6 and TRBJ2-7; possibly TRBD2 for D (5 bases). The germline V and J ends were trimmed by 0 bases and 2 bases, with 11 bases remaining between them. The CDR3 has 15 amino acids. CDR1 and CDR2 from the germline V gene are MNHNY and SVGAGI (reference sequence). CDR3: CASSYSMGETYEQYF. Here the CDR3 DNA reads TGTGCCAGCAGTTACTCGATGGGAGAAACCTACGAGCAGTACTTC.

Turning to this clone: The final CDR3 position lacks the conserved phenylalanine or tryptophan, pointing to a likely read error. Because the CDR3's place on the DNA is in doubt, the DNA is left out and the CDR3 is given as listed by TCRdb. The genes are TRBV12-3 or TRBV12-4 and TRBJ1-1; the table's D call, TRBD1, has no DNA check behind it. The CDR3 totals 9 residues, both ends included. CDR3 amino acids: CASSRLEGV.

V and J are TRBV6-6 and TRBJ1-6; 10 bases match TRBD1. V gave up 5 bases and J gave up 6 bases; unmatched junction bases: 16. The length of the CDR3 is 19 residues. CDR1 and CDR2 (germline): MNHNY, SVGAGI (reference sequence). The CDR3: CASSPRTGGGKGLNSPLHF. In nucleotides, the CDR3 is TGTGCCAGCAGTCCAAGGACAGGGGGAGGAAAGGGTCTTAATTCACCCCTCCACTTT.

This clone was detected only once. The chain links TRBV19 to TRBJ2-2, with 7 bases identical to TRBD2. Trimming removed 6 bases from V and 0 bases from J; junction bases left unmatched: 4. The CDR3 length is 15 residues. CDR1 and CDR2 (germline): LNHDA, SQIVND (reference sequence). The CDR3: CASRRGLANTGELFF. As DNA, the CDR3 is TGTGCCAGTAGGAGAGGACTAGCGAACACCGGGGAGCTGTTTTTT.

This chain's CDR3 is CASSTTGQGYTF. Written as DNA, the CDR3 is TGTGCCAGCAGTACTACAGGGCAGGGCTACACCTTC. This chain links TRBV6-5 with TRBJ1-2, with a tentative D call TRBD1 (6 bases). Looked up from germline, CDR1 is MNHEY and CDR2 is SVGAGI. Trimming took off 5 bases at V and 8 bases at J, with 12 bases between the two ends. The CDR3 loop spans 12 amino acids.

V gene TRBV18 combines with J gene TRBJ2-5, with D possibly being TRBD1 (6 bases). This CDR3 is 15 amino acids long. Trimming removed 3 bases at V and 4 bases at J, with 15 bases between. Germline V CDR1 and CDR2: KGHSH, LQKENI. This chain's CDR3 is CASSPRQLQGETQYF. Written as DNA, the CDR3 is TGTGCCAGCTCACCGAGACAGTTACAGGGAGAGACCCAGTACTTC.